This T cell receptor beta chain was sequenced in a study of CD8 T cells in Susac syndrome. Study-wide context: Active disease was present in about 6 of the sequenced Susac syndrome patients, whereas fewer than ten of them were in remission.

Peripheral blood CD8+ and CD4+ T cells were profiled by TCR beta sequencing. Concerning this clonotype: No antigen is known for it.

Trimming took 2 bases from V and 3 from J, leaving 14 bases between them. Germline loops: CDR1 KGHSH, CDR2 LQKENI. This CDR3 contains 16 residues. Random hexamers were used to reverse transcribe an amount of roughly 0.45 to 1 ug RNA. TCRdb reanalysed the immunoSEQ multiplex PCR reads using MiXCR and keeps one entry per CDR3 protein. Here the sample spans 70,000 to 85,000 distinct CDR3 sequences, about 95% being singletons. Study-wide points: In total CD8+ repertoires, roughly 15 Susac-specific public clones were found, and in CD8+ TEMRA repertoires, 4 or 5 were found.

This sequence originates from a human donor with Susac syndrome. The chain links TRBV18 to TRBJ2-1; a possible D gene is TRBD2 (5 bases). The specimen sequenced was CD8+ T cells from PBMCs. The DNA for the CDR3 is TGTGCCAGCTCACCAGGGGTGAGGGTACTCTACAATGAGCAGTTCTTC. This sequence encodes CASSPGVRVLYNEQFF.